The clone carrying this T cell receptor beta chain was seen only a few times. Its matching antigen is unknown. This specimen comes from a study of T cell repertoires in cytomegalovirus infection. Study summary: CMV infection and matching HLA type were both indicated by public TCR beta signatures.

TCRdb fed the reads into MiXCR, producing one record per CDR3 protein. The repertoire holds around 770,000 distinct CDR3 sequences, 25% to 30% seen once, with 10% to 15% in the top ten. Study-wide findings and caveats: Clonotypes of TCR beta that were HLA-C-restricted and CMV-specific dominated the ex vivo response.

The CDR3 consists of 14 residues. The V end was cut by 0 bases, the J end by 5 bases, with 13 bases between. Germline V lookup: CDR1 DFQATT, CDR2 SNEGSKA (reference sequence). The chain is built from TRBV20-1 and TRBJ1-2; D is possibly TRBD1 (5 bases). Sample: cultured CD8+ T cells from PBMCs, taken from culture after CMV antigen stimulation. This clonotype originated in a human donor in good health (CMV status not recorded). Some clones in this sample may be carry-over from other donors' samples. The CDR3: CSARDPGGGYGYTF. The CDR3, as DNA: TGCAGTGCTAGAGATCCTGGGGGGGGTTATGGCTACACCTTC.